The rows below give T cell receptor beta chains drawn from one sample of a study of shared clonotypes between healthy human individuals. Repertoires were generated with immunoSEQ multiplex PCR, while TCRdb's copy carries only in-frame clones and drops some. The repertoire has over 2 million clones, under 95% of them found once; the top ten carry approximately 0.41%. Material: naive CD4+ T cells from PBMCs. The receptors derive from a man aged 18 to 30 in good health. Some clones in this sample may be carry-over from other donors' samples. The CDR3 runs from the conserved cysteine through the conserved F or W. The D gene is left open where the match is weak. Where a row states a size, it is once, few, many or the class of an expanded clone; other rows omit it.

D | size | J | V | CDR3 | DNA
TRBD2 | once | TRBJ2-3 | TRBV9 | CASSGEREYVTDTQYF | TGTGCCAGCAGCGGGGAGCGGGAGTATGTGACAGATACGCAGTATTTT
. | once | TRBJ2-3 | TRBV7-8 | CASSSGLASTDTQYF | TGTGCCAGCAGCTCGGGACTGGCCAGCACAGATACGCAGTATTTT
. | . | TRBJ2-7 | TRBV7-9 | CASSSFSSYEQYF | TGTGCCAGCAGCTCCTTCAGCTCCTACGAGCAGTACTTC
. | . | TRBJ1-6 | TRBV7-3 | CASSLKGYNSPLHF | TGTGCCAGCAGCTTAAAAGGGTATAATTCACCCCTCCACTTT
TRBD1 | . | TRBJ2-1 | TRBV28 | CASSSLGQAAHEQFF | TGTGCCAGCAGTTCCTTGGGACAGGCAGCCCATGAGCAGTTCTTC
. | few | TRBJ1-1 | TRBV5-5 | CASSLSTEAFF | TGTGCCAGCAGCTTGTCCACTGAAGCTTTCTTT
. | . | TRBJ2-3 | TRBV4-1 | CASSRQAGWGTDTQYF | TGCGCCAGCAGCCGGCAGGCGGGATGGGGCACAGATACGCAGTATTTT
TRBD1 | . | TRBJ2-7 | TRBV5-1 | CASSLVRDRGYEQYF | TGCGCCAGCAGCTTGGTCCGGGACAGGGGGTACGAGCAGTACTTC
. | . | TRBJ2-7 | TRBV18 | CASSVGTGRDEQYF | TGTGCCAGCTCAGTCGGGACGGGACGGGACGAGCAGTACTTC
. | . | TRBJ2-2 | TRBV2 | CASNRLPTGELFF | TGTGCCAGCAACCGACTACCCACCGGGGAGCTGTTTTTT
. | . | TRBJ2-3 | TRBV29-1 | CSGRGLERSTDTQYF | TGCAGCGGACGCGGTCTCGAGAGATCGACAGATACGCAGTATTTT
. | . | TRBJ1-1 | TRBV7-3 | CASSLTGGDTEAFF | TGTGCCAGCAGCTTAACAGGGGGGGATACTGAAGCTTTCTTT
TRBD2 | . | TRBJ2-2 | TRBV7-2 | CASSSRGGGELFF | TGTGCCAGCAGCTCGCGGGGGGGCGGGGAGCTGTTTTTT
. | . | TRBJ2-2 | TRBV19 | CASSIGGAIGELFF | TGTGCCAGTAGTATAGGAGGGGCGATCGGGGAGCTGTTTTTT
TRBD1 | . | TRBJ2-3 | TRBV28 | CASSPGDRGEDTQYF | TGTGCCAGCAGTCCCGGGGACAGGGGAGAAGATACGCAGTATTTT
. | . | TRBJ2-6 | TRBV2 | CASSQGANVLTF | TGTGCCAGCAGCCAGGGGGCCAACGTCCTGACTTTC
. | . | TRBJ2-5 | TRBV10-3 | CAIGFGASQETQYF | TGTGCCATCGGTTTCGGGGCGTCACAAGAGACCCAGTACTTC
. | . | TRBJ2-2 | TRBV7-3 | CASSAQTGELFF | TGTGCCAGCAGCGCCCAAACCGGGGAGCTGTTTTTT
. | . | TRBJ2-5 | TRBV18 | CASSPQGLMGTQYF | TGTGCCAGCTCACCACAGGGCCTGATGGGGACCCAGTACTTC
. | . | TRBJ2-5 | TRBV7-9 | CASSLGLGNIAGETQYF | TGTGCCAGCAGCTTAGGACTCGGGAACATAGCTGGAGAGACCCAGTACTTC
. | . | TRBJ1-4 | TRBV5-4 | CASSLFVDEKLFF | TGTGCCAGCAGCTTGTTTGTTGATGAAAAACTGTTTTTT
. | . | TRBJ1-2 | TRBV19 | CASSLWPRQALNYGYTF | TGTGCCAGTAGCTTGTGGCCAAGACAGGCACTTAACTATGGCTACACCTTC
. | . | TRBJ1-1 | TRBV9 | CASSPTGPLGAFF | TGTGCCAGCAGCCCCACGGGGCCCCTTGGGGCTTTCTTT
. | . | TRBJ1-5 | TRBV7-9 | CASSGAEDSIDSNQPQHF | TGTGCCAGCAGCGGAGCCGAGGACAGCATAGATAGCAATCAGCCCCAGCATTTT
TRBD2 | . | TRBJ2-1 | TRBV2 | CASLSGSSYNEQFF | TGTGCCAGCCTTAGCGGGAGTTCCTACAATGAGCAGTTCTTC
. | . | TRBJ2-7 | TRBV5-1 | CASSLGGLPSSYEQYF | TGCGCCAGCAGCTTGGGTGGACTCCCTAGCTCCTACGAGCAGTACTTC
. | . | TRBJ2-2 | TRBV2 | CASSNQETGELFF | TGTGCCAGCAGTAACCAGGAAACCGGGGAGCTGTTTTTT
. | . | TRBJ1-4 | TRBV7-2 | CASSLGRSEKLFF | TGTGCCAGCAGCTTAGGCCGTTCTGAAAAACTGTTTTTT
. | . | TRBJ2-1 | TRBV7-2 | CASSSPGKMGMEQFF | TGTGCCAGCAGCTCTCCCGGGAAAATGGGAATGGAGCAGTTCTTC
TRBD2 | . | TRBJ2-5 | TRBV5-4 | CASSFRPAGGGETQYF | TGTGCCAGCAGCTTTCGTCCAGCGGGAGGGGGAGAGACCCAGTACTTC
. | . | TRBJ2-3 | TRBV10-3 | CAISENTYTDTQYF | TGTGCCATCAGTGAGAATACTTACACAGATACGCAGTATTTT
TRBD2 | once | TRBJ2-3 | TRBV25-1 | CASSEAGTSDTDTQYF | TGTGCCAGCAGTGAGGCCGGGACTAGCGACACAGATACGCAGTATTTT
TRBD2 | . | TRBJ2-7 | TRBV5-1 | CASSLAGLADNSYEQYF | TGCGCCAGCAGCTTGGCCGGGCTAGCGGATAACTCCTACGAGCAGTACTTC
TRBD2 | . | TRBJ2-7 | TRBV25-1 | CASGGTSQYEQYF | TGTGCCAGCGGAGGGACTAGCCAATACGAGCAGTACTTC
. | . | TRBJ2-5 | TRBV10-3 | CAISADNQETQYF | TGTGCCATCAGTGCGGATAACCAAGAGACCCAGTACTTC